This T cell receptor beta chain was obtained from a study of T-cell reconstitution after alpha-beta-depleted transplantation in children. The library targeted TCRbeta and was prepared with unique molecular identifiers. TCRdb reprocessed the PCR reads with MiXCR, giving one entry per CDR3 protein. The data show roughly 500,000 distinct CDR3 sequences, around 13% seen once. Looked up from germline, CDR1 is SGHTA and CDR2 is FQGNSA. CDR3 length equals 14 residues. V was trimmed by 2 bases and J by 7 bases, leaving 12 bases between them. In its sample, this clonotype was seen a few times. The sample in question was PBMCs from the stem cell graft donor, obtained from the stem cell graft. J is TRBJ2-1 and V is TRBV7-2; tentatively, D is TRBD1 (5 bases). This clonotype originated in a human donor who donated a stem cell graft to a child with combined immunodeficiency. CDR3 in amino acids: CASSLMRTTNEQFF. The CDR3 DNA reads as TGTGCCAGCAGCTTAATGCGGACAACAAATGAGCAGTTCTTC.